This passage covers 9 T cell receptor beta chains from one sample sequenced in a study of T-cell memory formation after mild COVID-19 (dated by TCRdb to the early 2020s). Library preparation was by 5' RACE. TCRdb lists the instrument as Illumina NovaSeq 6000. TCRdb reanalyzed the raw reads on its own, using fastp at Q25 for trimming and MiXCR for clone calling, and kept in-frame beta chains. One record per CDR3 amino acid sequence lists the most common genes and DNA. For this sample the table gives about 240,000 distinct CDR3 sequences, of which over 9% were detected only once. The ten largest clones add up to 20% to 25% of the sample. Sequences were obtained from PBMCs or a T cell subset sorted from them (not recorded which). Receptor source: a man aged 18-30 years who had mild COVID-19 (a few samples of this study predate the infection). The sample titles of this study are shuffled in the database, so cell type and time point are left out; the donor was told from shared clones.

This clonotype was recorded a few times. This rearrangement joins TRBV20-1 to TRBJ1-2; D gene ambiguous. The V end was cut by 0 bases, the J end by 1 base, with 9 bases between. Germline assignment: CDR1 DFQATT and CDR2 SNEGSKA (reference sequence). There are 14 residues in the CDR3. The CDR3 region is CSARDPNFNYGYTF. The CDR3 DNA is TGCAGTGCTAGAGATCCGAACTTTAACTATGGCTACACCTTC.

This chain connects TRBV18 to TRBJ2-7; D could derive from TRBD1 or TRBD2 (5 bases each). The V gene's germline CDR1 is KGHSH and CDR2 LQKENI. The CDR3 is 15 amino acids. The V end was cut by 6 bases, the J end by 0 bases, with 15 bases between. The CDR3 loop reads CASSEGLGASYEQYF. DNA of the CDR3: TGTGCCAGCTCCGAGGGGTTAGGAGCCTCCTACGAGCAGTACTTC. The whole variable domain, remainder taken from reference TRBV18 and TRBJ2-7, is NAGVMQNPRHLVRRRGQEARLRCSPMKGHSHVYWYRQLPEEGLKFMVYLQKENIIDESGMPKERFSAEFPKEGPSILRIQQVVRGDSAAYFCASSEGLGASYEQYFGPGTRLTVT.

This sequence joins TRBV6-4 and TRBJ2-3; D is uncertain. V was clipped by 0 bases and J by 2 bases, with 9 bases between them. The germline CDR1 and CDR2 sequences are MRHNA and SNTAGT. The CDR3 totals 15 residues. The CDR3 loop reads CASSDSIGNTDTQYF. The CDR3 nucleotides are TGTGCCAGCAGTGACTCGATAGGTAACACAGATACGCAGTATTTT.

The chain uses TRBV20-1 and TRBJ1-1; no clear D gene. The length of the CDR3 is 14 residues. V dropped 6 bases and J dropped 3 bases, with 17 bases sitting between them. Germline assignment: CDR1 DFQATT and CDR2 SNEGSKA (reference sequence). The CDR3: CSAERTERDTEAFF. In DNA, the CDR3 is TGCAGTGCCGAGCGGACCGAGAGGGACACTGAAGCTTTCTTT.

The genes are TRBV7-9 and TRBJ1-3, with 8 bases fitting TRBD1. CDR3 length equals 15 residues. Germline V gene data show CDR1 as SEHNR and CDR2 as FQNEAQ (reference sequence). The V gene end was trimmed by 5 bases and the J gene end by 2 bases; junction bases not matched to a gene: 5. For the CDR3, the DNA is TGTGCCAGCAGCGGGATCAGGGGGCCTGGAAACACCATATATTTT. This translates into CASSGIRGPGNTIYF.

This clonotype occurred many times. The CDR3 reads CASSGDGFREADTQYF. The CDR3 nucleotides are TGCGCCAGCAGCGGAGACGGGTTCAGAGAGGCAGATACGCAGTATTTT. V usage is TRBV4-1 and J usage is TRBJ2-3; D unresolved. V was trimmed by 5 bases and J by 4 bases, leaving 19 bases between them. Germline-derived CDR1 and CDR2 are MGHRA and YSYEKL. The CDR3 runs 16 residues.

V and J are TRBV5-4 and TRBJ2-2, with 7 bases lining up with TRBD1. The germline V gene has CDR1 SGHNT and CDR2 YYREEE (reference sequence). V was clipped by 4 bases and J by 4 bases; unmatched bases: 7. This CDR3 has 15 residues. The CDR3 region is CASSQLTGPTGELFF. DNA of the CDR3: TGTGCCAGCAGCCAGCTGACAGGGCCCACCGGGGAGCTGTTTTTT.

V and J are TRBV5-6 and TRBJ1-2; D not resolved. Trimming took 2 bases from V and 3 from J, leaving 11 bases between them. CDR3 length: 14 residues. Germline CDR1 SGHDT, CDR2 YYEEEE. The CDR3 nucleotides read TGTGCCAGCAGCTTCGCCGGGAGGGACTATGGCTACACCTTC. Amino acids: CASSFAGRDYGYTF. Full variable domain (remainder filled in from reference TRBV5-6 and TRBJ1-2): DAGVTQSPTHLIKTRGQQVTLRCSPKSGHDTVSWYQQALGQGPQFIFQYYEEEERQRGNFPDRFSGHQFPNYSSELNVNALLLGDSALYLCASSFAGRDYGYTFGSGTRLTVV.

This clonotype was detected only a few times. This chain connects TRBV7-2 to TRBJ1-5, with D uncertain. This CDR3 comprises 15 residues. The germline V and J ends were trimmed by 1 base and 0 bases, with 7 bases remaining between them. Germline loops: CDR1 SGHTA, CDR2 FQGNSA. The CDR3 sequence: CASSLVTYSNQPQHF. DNA of the CDR3: TGTGCCAGCAGCTTAGTAACCTATAGCAATCAGCCCCAGCATTTT.